Listed below are T cell receptor beta chains from one sample, sequenced in a study of cytomegalovirus exposure and HLA in healthy donors. Assay: immunoSEQ multiplex PCR; the TCRdb copy retains only in-frame clones and omits some. The sample gives 150,000 to 200,000 clones, approximately 79% of which show up once; more than 13% is in the top ten. The sample comprised PBMCs. All receptors derive from a man aged 50 to 60 in good health and CMV-seropositive. Both conserved end residues are part of each CDR3. The order of the fields is J gene, clone size, D gene, V gene, CDR3 DNA, CDR3 protein. D genes are given only for firm matches. A clone size is listed for some rows: how often the clone was seen (once, few, many), or a class if it is expanded.

TRBJ1-5 | once | - | TRBV7-9 | TGTGCCAGCAGCGCCGGGGGTGCGGGTCAGCCCCAGCATTTT | CASSAGGAGQPQHF
TRBJ1-1 | - | - | TRBV5-5 | TGTGCCAGCAGCTTGTATGAGGGCCCGAACACTGAAGCTTTCTTT | CASSLYEGPNTEAFF
TRBJ2-4 | - | - | TRBV11-2 | TGTGCCAGCAGCTTAACCCGTCGCGACATTCAGTACTTC | CASSLTRRDIQYF
TRBJ1-4 | - | - | TRBV15 | TGTGCCACCAGCCAGGGTTCTACTAATGAAAAACTGTTTTTT | CATSQGSTNEKLFF
TRBJ2-7 | - | - | TRBV9 | TGTGCCAGCAGCGTAGGTAAAACAGGCTACGAGCAGTACTTC | CASSVGKTGYEQYF
TRBJ2-3 | - | TRBD2 | TRBV28 | TGTGCCAGCCACCAGCGGGGGTATTTAGATACGCAGTATTTT | CASHQRGYLDTQYF
TRBJ1-1 | - | TRBD1 | TRBV18 | TGTGCCAGCTCATCACAGGGGGACACTGAAGCTTTCTTT | CASSSQGDTEAFF
TRBJ1-6 | - | - | TRBV6-6 | TGTGCCAGCAGTTACTCGGAGGGGTCACCCCTCCACTTT | CASSYSEGSPLHF
TRBJ1-1 | - | TRBD1 | TRBV18 | TGTGCCAGCTCACTGGGACAGGGGAATGAAGCTTTCTTT | CASSLGQGNEAFF
TRBJ2-6 | once | - | TRBV2 | TGTGCCAGCAGTGGAGGAGGGGCCAACGTCCTGACTTTC | CASSGGGANVLTF
TRBJ1-1 | - | - | TRBV28 | TGTGCCAGCAGTTTATACGGGGGGCAGGGGAACACTGAAGCTTTCTTT | CASSLYGGQGNTEAFF
TRBJ2-7 | - | - | TRBV9 | TGTGCCAGCAGCTCAGCAGGGGGGCACCCCGAGCAGTACTTC | CASSSAGGHPEQYF
TRBJ2-1 | - | TRBD2 | TRBV6-1 | TGTGCCAGCAGTGAATCCCCTAGCGGGGTCTACAATGAGCAGTTCTTC | CASSESPSGVYNEQFF
TRBJ2-2 | - | - | TRBV27 | TGTGCCAGCAGTCGCGGGGCAGGGGGAGGCGGGGAGCTGTTTTTT | CASSRGAGGGGELFF
TRBJ1-2 | - | TRBD1 | TRBV9 | TGTGCCAGCAGAAACGCTATTACAGGGGGCAACGGGGGCTACACCTTC | CASRNAITGGNGGYTF
TRBJ2-3 | - | TRBD1 | TRBV7-2 | TGTGCCAGCAGCTTATTAGGACAGGGGGCTAGCACAGATACGCAGTATTTT | CASSLLGQGASTDTQYF
TRBJ1-2 | - | TRBD1 | TRBV25-1 | TGTGCCAGCAGTCCAGGGGGTAAGGGCTATGGCTACACCTTC | CASSPGGKGYGYTF
TRBJ1-2 | - | - | TRBV4-2 | TGTGCCAGCAGCCGTCTAGAGGAGTTTGGCTACACCTTC | CASSRLEEFGYTF
TRBJ1-2 | - | TRBD1 | TRBV7-9 | TGTGCCAGCAGCCCAAGGGACAGGGGGCCCGTAGGTGGCTACACCTTC | CASSPRDRGPVGGYTF
TRBJ2-5 | - | TRBD2 | TRBV27 | TGTGCCAGCAGTCCTAGCGGGGGTTTCCAAGAGACCCAGTACTTC | CASSPSGGFQETQYF
TRBJ1-5 | - | TRBD1 | TRBV18 | TGTGCCAGCTCACGGGGGGACAGGCTGGACCAGCCCCAGCATTTT | CASSRGDRLDQPQHF
TRBJ1-2 | few | TRBD1 | TRBV5-1 | TGCGCCAGCAGCTTGGACGTGACAGGGGTCTCCGACTATGGCTACACCTTC | CASSLDVTGVSDYGYTF
TRBJ1-1 | - | - | TRBV6-5 | TGTGCCAGCAGTTACTCGACCCAGACAGCCACTGAAGCTTTCTTT | CASSYSTQTATEAFF
TRBJ1-6 | - | TRBD1 | TRBV14 | TGTGCCAGCAGCCATTACGGGACAGGGGTGAATTCACCCCTCCACTTT | CASSHYGTGVNSPLHF
TRBJ1-1 | - | TRBD1 | TRBV19 | TGTGCCAGTAGACGGACAGGGGACACTGAAGCTTTCTTT | CASRRTGDTEAFF
TRBJ1-5 | - | - | TRBV19 | TGTGCCAGTAGTATGCTACGTGATCAGCCCCAGCATTTT | CASSMLRDQPQHF
TRBJ2-2 | - | TRBD2 | TRBV28 | TGTGCCAGCAGTTTACCCCCCTGGCGGGGGGGGTTGGGCGGGGAGCTGTTTTTT | CASSLPPWRGGLGGELFF
TRBJ1-5 | - | TRBD1 | TRBV7-9 | TGTGCCAGCAGCGGACCGGGACAGCAGGATCAGCCCCAGCATTTT | CASSGPGQQDQPQHF
TRBJ1-1 | - | - | TRBV5-6 | TGTGCCAGTCTTCGTCCACCGGGGACTGAAGCTTTCTTT | CASLRPPGTEAFF
TRBJ1-4 | - | - | TRBV7-9 | TGTGCCAGCAGCCGAGGACAGATTGAAAAACTGTTTTTT | CASSRGQIEKLFF
TRBJ2-2 | - | TRBD1 | TRBV23-1 | TGCGCCAGCAGTCAATCGGTAGGGACAGACGCGAACACCGGGGAGCTGTTTTTT | CASSQSVGTDANTGELFF
TRBJ2-2 | - | - | TRBV5-4 | TGTGCCAGCAGCCGATCAGGGGAAACCAACACCGGGGAGCTGTTTTTT | CASSRSGETNTGELFF
TRBJ1-6 | - | - | TRBV30 | TGTGCCTGGAGTGTCACCGTGGGCTCACCCCTCCACTTT | CAWSVTVGSPLHF
TRBJ2-1 | - | TRBD1 | TRBV4-1 | TGCGCCAGCAGCAAGGCGGGGACAGGGGGCTTTGAGCAGTTCTTC | CASSKAGTGGFEQFF
TRBJ1-1 | - | - | TRBV9 | TGTGCCAGCAGCGTAGGAGTCACGGTGAACACTGAAGCTTTCTTT | CASSVGVTVNTEAFF
TRBJ1-4 | few | TRBD1 | TRBV7-2 | TGTGCCAGCAGCTTCGTACCACAGGGGGATGAAAAACTGTTTTTT | CASSFVPQGDEKLFF
TRBJ2-3 | - | - | TRBV7-2 | TGTGCCAGCAGCTTTGGGGCTAGCACAGATACGCAGTATTTT | CASSFGASTDTQYF
TRBJ1-5 | once | - | TRBV6-5 | TGTGCCAGCGGCAGGGATAGCAATCAGCCCCAGCATTTT | CASGRDSNQPQHF
TRBJ2-7 | - | - | TRBV18 | TGTGCCAGCTCACCACCGATCGGGGGACGTGGGAGGGAGCAGTACTTC | CASSPPIGGRGREQYF
TRBJ1-1 | - | - | TRBV28 | TGTGCCAGCAGGCCTAAACCCACCATCCGGGGGGGTCTAGTTCTTGAAGCTTTCTTT | CASRPKPTIRGGLVLEAFF
TRBJ1-2 | - | TRBD1 | TRBV9 | TGTGCCAGCAGCGTCGACAGGGAGGTACCTGGGTATGGCTACACCTTC | CASSVDREVPGYGYTF
TRBJ2-7 | - | TRBD1 | TRBV18 | TGTGCCAGCTCACGCCAACAGGGGGCGGACGAGCAGTACTTC | CASSRQQGADEQYF
TRBJ1-4 | few | TRBD1 | TRBV7-2 | TGTGCCAGCAGCCCCGAGGGGGCAGGTAATGAAAAACTGTTTTTT | CASSPEGAGNEKLFF
TRBJ1-3 | - | - | TRBV11-2 | TGTGCCAGCAGCCCCCACATCTCTGGAAACACCATATATTTT | CASSPHISGNTIYF